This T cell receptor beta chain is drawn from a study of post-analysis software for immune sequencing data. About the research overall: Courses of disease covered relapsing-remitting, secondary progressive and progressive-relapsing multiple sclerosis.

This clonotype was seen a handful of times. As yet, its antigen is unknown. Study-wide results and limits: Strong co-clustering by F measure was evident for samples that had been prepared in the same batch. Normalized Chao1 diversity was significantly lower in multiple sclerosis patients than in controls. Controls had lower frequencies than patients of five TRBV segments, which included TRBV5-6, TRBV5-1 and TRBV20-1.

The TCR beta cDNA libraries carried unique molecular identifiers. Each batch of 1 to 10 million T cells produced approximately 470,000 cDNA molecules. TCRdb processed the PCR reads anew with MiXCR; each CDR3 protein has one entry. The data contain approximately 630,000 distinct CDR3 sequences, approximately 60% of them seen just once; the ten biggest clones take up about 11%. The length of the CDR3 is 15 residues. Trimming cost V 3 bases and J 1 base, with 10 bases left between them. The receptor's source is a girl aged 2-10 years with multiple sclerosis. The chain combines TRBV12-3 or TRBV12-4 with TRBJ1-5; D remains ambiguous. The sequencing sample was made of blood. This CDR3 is CASSFEGGSNQPQHF. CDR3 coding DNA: TGTGCCAGCAGTTTTGAGGGTGGGAGCAATCAGCCCCAGCATTTT.